This T cell receptor (beta chain) was sequenced during a study of T cells in Graves' hyperthyroidism and ophthalmopathy. In regard to this clonotype: This may be a read error: a much more frequent sequence differs by one nucleotide.

RNA transcripts yielded amplified TCR beta CDR3 regions. The TCR CDR3 was amplified in a first-round RT-PCR using the HTBI primer set. TCRdb called the multiplex PCR reads again in MiXCR, with one record for every CDR3 protein. The sample carries over 700,000 distinct CDR3 sequences, more than 30% recorded once. The receptor was derived from a man aged 18-30 years with Graves' hyperthyroidism. Sequences were obtained from blood.

Written as DNA, the CDR3 is TGTGCCAGCAGACAAGACAGGGGGTCGGCAGAGACCCAGTACTTC. As protein: CASRQDRGSAETQYF. The V gene is TRBV2, the J gene TRBJ2-5; 9 nucleotides agree with TRBD1. The CDR3 consists of 15 residues. The ends lost 6 bases at V and 4 bases at J; junction bases unmatched: 9. Germline V gene sequence: CDR1 SNHLY, CDR2 FYNNEI.